This TCR beta chain came from a study of T cell responses to AZD1222 COVID-19 vaccine. With respect to this clone: The antigen is unknown.

The CDR3 is made up of 13 amino acids. V was pared by 5 bases and J by 2 bases, with 9 bases between. General observations from the study: Spike-specific TCR breadth rose after two AZD1222 doses, and depth rose as well. Spike as a whole was targeted by vaccine-associated CD4 TCRs, dominant at 160-218 and 743-854. Baseline seropositives among AZD1222 recipients totaled only 5 or 6. Repertoires in all cases were sampled only once the peak T cell response had passed.

Measured with immunoSEQ multiplex PCR; TCRdb has only the in-frame clones, and not every one. The sample holds 150,000 to 200,000 clones, more than 75% seen once. The rearrangement joins TRBV12-3 or TRBV12-4 to TRBJ2-5, with a tentative D call TRBD1 (6 bases). This receptor was taken from an adult in good health. Material: peripheral blood, obtained on day 0 of MenACWY control vaccination. The CDR3 reads CASSVGQQETQYF. Here the CDR3 DNA reads TGTGCCAGCAGTGTCGGACAGCAAGAGACCCAGTACTTC.